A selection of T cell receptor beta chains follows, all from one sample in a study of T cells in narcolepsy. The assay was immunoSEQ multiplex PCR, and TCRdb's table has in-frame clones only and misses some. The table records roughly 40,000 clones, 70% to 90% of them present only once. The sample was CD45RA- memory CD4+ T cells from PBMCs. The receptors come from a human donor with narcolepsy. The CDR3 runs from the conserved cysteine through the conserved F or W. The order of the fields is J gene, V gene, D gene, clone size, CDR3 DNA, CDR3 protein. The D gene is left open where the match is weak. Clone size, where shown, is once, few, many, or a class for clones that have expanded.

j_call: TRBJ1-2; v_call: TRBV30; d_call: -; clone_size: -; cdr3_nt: TGTGCCTGGAGTGTTCGGGGGGACTATGGCTACACCTTC; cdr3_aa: CAWSVRGDYGYTF
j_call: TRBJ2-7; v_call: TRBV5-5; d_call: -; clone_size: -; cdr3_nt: TGTGCCAGCAGCCTCGGGGGGCGAGCGTCCTACGAGCAGTACTTC; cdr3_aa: CASSLGGRASYEQYF
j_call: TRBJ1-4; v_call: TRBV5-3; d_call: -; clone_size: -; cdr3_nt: TGTGCCAGAAGCTTGGAAGCGGACGGTAATGAAAAACTGTTTTTT; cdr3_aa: CARSLEADGNEKLFF
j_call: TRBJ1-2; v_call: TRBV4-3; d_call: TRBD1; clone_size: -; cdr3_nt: TGCGCCAGCAGCCAAGGGGACAGTCATGGCTACACCTTC; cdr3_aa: CASSQGDSHGYTF
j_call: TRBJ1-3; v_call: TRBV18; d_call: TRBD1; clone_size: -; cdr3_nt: TGTGCCAGCTCACCCGGGACAGCTTTCTCTGGAAACACCATATATTTT; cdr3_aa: CASSPGTAFSGNTIYF
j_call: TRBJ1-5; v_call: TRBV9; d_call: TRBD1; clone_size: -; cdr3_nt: TGTGCCAGCAGCGTAGAAGGGGGCAAACAGCCCCAGCATTTT; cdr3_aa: CASSVEGGKQPQHF
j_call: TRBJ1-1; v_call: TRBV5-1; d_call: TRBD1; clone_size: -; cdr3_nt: TGCGCCAGCAGCTTGGTACAGGGGAGGAACACTGAAGCTTTCTTT; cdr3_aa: CASSLVQGRNTEAFF
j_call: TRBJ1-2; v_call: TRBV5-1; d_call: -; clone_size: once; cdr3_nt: TGCGCCAGCAGCGAACCCCCAGGAACTGGCTACACCTTC; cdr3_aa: CASSEPPGTGYTF
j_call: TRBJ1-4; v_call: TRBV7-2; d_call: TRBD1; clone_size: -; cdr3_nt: TGTGCCAGCAGCTTAGGGACAGGTGGAGAAAAACTGTTTTTT; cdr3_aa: CASSLGTGGEKLFF
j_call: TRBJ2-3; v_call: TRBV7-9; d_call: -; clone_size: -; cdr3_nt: TGTGCCAGCAGCTCACCCCGTCCTGGGACTGATGACGGGGGTACGCAGTATTTT; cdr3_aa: CASSSPRPGTDDGGTQYF
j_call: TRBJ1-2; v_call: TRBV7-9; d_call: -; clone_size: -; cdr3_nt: TGTGCCAGCATTCTAGGTTCAGCTAACTATGGCTACACCTTC; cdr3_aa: CASILGSANYGYTF
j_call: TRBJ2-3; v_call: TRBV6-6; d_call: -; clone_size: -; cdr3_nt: TGTGCCAGCAGTTACCAGGGACCGGCGGTTCCAGATACGCAGTATTTT; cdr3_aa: CASSYQGPAVPDTQYF
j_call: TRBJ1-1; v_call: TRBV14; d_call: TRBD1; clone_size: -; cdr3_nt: TGTGCCAGCAGCCGTGGACAGGGGGGTGAAGCTTTCTTT; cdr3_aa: CASSRGQGGEAFF
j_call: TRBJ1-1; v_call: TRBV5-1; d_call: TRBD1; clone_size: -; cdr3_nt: TGCGCCAGCAGCTTGGGGACAGGGGGGATCACTGAAGCTTTCTTT; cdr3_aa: CASSLGTGGITEAFF
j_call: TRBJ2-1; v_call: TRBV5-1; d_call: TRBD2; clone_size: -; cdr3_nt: TGCGCCAGCCCCCCTTGGAGCGGGGTCTTTAATGAGCAGTTCTTC; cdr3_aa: CASPPWSGVFNEQFF
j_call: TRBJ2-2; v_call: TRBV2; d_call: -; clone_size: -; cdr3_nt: TGTGCCAGCAGTTCACGGAACACCGGGGAGCTGTTTTTT; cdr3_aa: CASSSRNTGELFF
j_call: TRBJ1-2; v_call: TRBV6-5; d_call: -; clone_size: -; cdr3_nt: TGTGCCAGCACCGAAGGCAGGAGCTACACCTTC; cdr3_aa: CASTEGRSYTF
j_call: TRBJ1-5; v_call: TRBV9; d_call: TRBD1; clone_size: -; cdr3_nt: TGTGCCAGCAGCCCCGGGACAGGGGGCTTCTCTCATCAGCCCCAGCATTTT; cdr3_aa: CASSPGTGGFSHQPQHF
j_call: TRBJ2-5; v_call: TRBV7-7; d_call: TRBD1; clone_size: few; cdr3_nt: TGTGCTAGCAGCACCGGGACAGGGGATCCTTTTTCTTACCAAGAGACCCAGTACTTC; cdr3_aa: CASSTGTGDPFSYQETQYF
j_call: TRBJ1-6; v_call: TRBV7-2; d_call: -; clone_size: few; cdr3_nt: TGTGCCAGCAGCGCCCAGGGGATCTCCTATAATTCACCCCTCCACTTT; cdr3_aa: CASSAQGISYNSPLHF
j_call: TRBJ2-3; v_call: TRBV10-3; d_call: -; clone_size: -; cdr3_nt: TGTGCCATCAGTGAGGAAGGAGGGGCTAGCACAGATACGCAGTATTTT; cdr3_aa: CAISEEGGASTDTQYF
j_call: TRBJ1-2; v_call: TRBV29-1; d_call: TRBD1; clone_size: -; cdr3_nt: TGCAGCGTTCTGAAAGGTGACAGGGGGAGAGGCTACACCTTC; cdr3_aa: CSVLKGDRGRGYTF
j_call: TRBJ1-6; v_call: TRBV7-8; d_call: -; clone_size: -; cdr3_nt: TGTGCCAGCAGCTTAGGATCGGGCACATATTCACCCCTCCACTTT; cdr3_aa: CASSLGSGTYSPLHF
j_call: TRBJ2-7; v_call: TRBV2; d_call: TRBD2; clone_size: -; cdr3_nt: TGTGCCAGCAGTGCCCTAGCGGGGCACTCCTACGAGCAGTACTTC; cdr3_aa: CASSALAGHSYEQYF
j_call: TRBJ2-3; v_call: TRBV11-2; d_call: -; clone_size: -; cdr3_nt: TGTGCCAGCAGCCCGACTAGTCACACAGATACGCAGTATTTT; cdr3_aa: CASSPTSHTDTQYF
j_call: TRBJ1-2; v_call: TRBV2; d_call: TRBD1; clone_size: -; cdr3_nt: TGTGCCAGCAGTGAAGGACAGGGTTCTAACTATGGCTACACCTTC; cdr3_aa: CASSEGQGSNYGYTF
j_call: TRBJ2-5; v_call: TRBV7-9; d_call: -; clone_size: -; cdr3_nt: TGTGCCAGCAGCCTATACCGGGACTCCCAAGAGACCCAGTACTTC; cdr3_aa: CASSLYRDSQETQYF
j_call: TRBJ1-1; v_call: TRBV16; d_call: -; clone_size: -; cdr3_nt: TGTGCCAGCAGCCGTCTTCAACAGAACACTGAAGCTTTCTTT; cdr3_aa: CASSRLQQNTEAFF
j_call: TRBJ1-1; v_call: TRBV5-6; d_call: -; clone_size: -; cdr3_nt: TGTGCCAGCAGCTTCGGGGTTTGGAACACTGAAGCTTTCTTT; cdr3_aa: CASSFGVWNTEAFF
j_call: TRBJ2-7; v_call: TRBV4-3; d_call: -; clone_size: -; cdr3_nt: TGCGCCAGCAGCCAAGTCCCCGACACCTCCTACGAGCAGTACTTC; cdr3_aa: CASSQVPDTSYEQYF
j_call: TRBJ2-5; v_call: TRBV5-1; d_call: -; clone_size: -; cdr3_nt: TGCGCCAGCAGCTGGCGTGGGGGGCAGGGCCAAGAGACCCAGTACTTC; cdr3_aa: CASSWRGGQGQETQYF
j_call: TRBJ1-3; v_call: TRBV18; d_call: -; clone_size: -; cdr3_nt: TGTGCCAGCTCCCTGGACGTCTTATCTGGAAACACCATATATTTT; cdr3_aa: CASSLDVLSGNTIYF
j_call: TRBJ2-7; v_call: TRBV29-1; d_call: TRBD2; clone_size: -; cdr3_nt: TGCAGCGTTGAAGATGTTGGGGGGGAGAGCTCCTACGAGCAGTACTTC; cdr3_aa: CSVEDVGGESSYEQYF
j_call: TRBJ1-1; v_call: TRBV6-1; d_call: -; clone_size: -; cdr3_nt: TGTGCCAGCAGTGTGGGGGGAACTGAAGCTTTCTTT; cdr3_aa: CASSVGGTEAFF
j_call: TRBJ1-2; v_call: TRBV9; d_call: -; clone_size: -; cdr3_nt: TGTGCCAGCAGCGTAGATGCTAACTATGGCTACACCTTC; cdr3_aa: CASSVDANYGYTF
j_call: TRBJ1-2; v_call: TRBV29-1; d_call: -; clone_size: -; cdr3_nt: TGCAGTGCTACAGGCGTGAACTATGGCTACACCTTC; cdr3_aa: CSATGVNYGYTF
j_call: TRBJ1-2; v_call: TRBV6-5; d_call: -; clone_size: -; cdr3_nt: TGTGCCAGCAGCAGACAGATGAACTATGGCTACACCTTC; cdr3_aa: CASSRQMNYGYTF
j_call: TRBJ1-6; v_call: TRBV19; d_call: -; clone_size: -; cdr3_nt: TGTGCCAGTAGTATTGTTAGAGGGACGTCCTATAATTCACCCCTCCACTTT; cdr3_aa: CASSIVRGTSYNSPLHF
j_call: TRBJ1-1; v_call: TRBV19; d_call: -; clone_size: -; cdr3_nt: TGTGCCACGGGACCCCACGGGGCAACGATGAACACTGAAGCTTTCTTT; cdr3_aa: CATGPHGATMNTEAFF
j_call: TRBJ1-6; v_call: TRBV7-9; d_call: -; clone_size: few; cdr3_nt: TGTGCCAGCAGCGGAGATACAGGGAGTAATTCACCCCTCCACTTT; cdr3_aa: CASSGDTGSNSPLHF
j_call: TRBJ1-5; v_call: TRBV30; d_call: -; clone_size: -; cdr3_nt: TGTGCCTGGAGTAGCAGGGGCGATCAGCCCCAGCATTTT; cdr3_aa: CAWSSRGDQPQHF
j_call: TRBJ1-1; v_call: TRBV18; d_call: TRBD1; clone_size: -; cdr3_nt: TGTGCCAGCTCACCCGGACAGGGAGCGAGCACTGAAGCTTTCTTT; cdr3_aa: CASSPGQGASTEAFF